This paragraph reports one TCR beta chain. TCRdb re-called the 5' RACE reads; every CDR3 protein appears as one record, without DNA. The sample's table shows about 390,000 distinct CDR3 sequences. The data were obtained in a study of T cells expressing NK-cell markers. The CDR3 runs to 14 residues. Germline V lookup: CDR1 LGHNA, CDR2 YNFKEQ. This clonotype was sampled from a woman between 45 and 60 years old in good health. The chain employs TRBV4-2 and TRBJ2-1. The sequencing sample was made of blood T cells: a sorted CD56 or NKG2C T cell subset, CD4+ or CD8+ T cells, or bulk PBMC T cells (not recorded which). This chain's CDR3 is CASSQEGLYNEQFF.